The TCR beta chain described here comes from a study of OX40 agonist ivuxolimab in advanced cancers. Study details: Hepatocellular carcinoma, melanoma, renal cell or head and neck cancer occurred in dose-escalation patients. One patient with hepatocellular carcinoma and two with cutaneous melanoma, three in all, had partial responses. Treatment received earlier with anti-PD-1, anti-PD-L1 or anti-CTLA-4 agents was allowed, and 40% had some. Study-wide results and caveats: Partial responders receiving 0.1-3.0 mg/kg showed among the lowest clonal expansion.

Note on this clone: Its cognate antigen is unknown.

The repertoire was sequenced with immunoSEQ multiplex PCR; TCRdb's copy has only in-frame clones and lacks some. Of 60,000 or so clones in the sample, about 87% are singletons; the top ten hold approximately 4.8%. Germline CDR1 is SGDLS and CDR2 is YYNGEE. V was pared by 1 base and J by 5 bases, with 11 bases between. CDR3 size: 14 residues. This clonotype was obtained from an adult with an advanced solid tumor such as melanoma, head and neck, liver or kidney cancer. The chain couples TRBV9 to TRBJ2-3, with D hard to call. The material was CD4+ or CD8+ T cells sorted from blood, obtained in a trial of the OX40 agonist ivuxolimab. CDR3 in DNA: TGTGCCAGCAGCGTAACTGGTTTCGTAGATACGCAGTATTTT. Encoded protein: CASSVTGFVDTQYF. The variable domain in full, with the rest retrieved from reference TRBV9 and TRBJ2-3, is DSGVTQTPKHLITATGQRVTLRCSPRSGDLSVYWYQQSLDQGLQFLIQYYNGEERAKGNILERFSAQQFPDLHSELNLSSLELGDSALYFCASSVTGFVDTQYFGPGTRLTVL.